Shown below are 7 T cell receptor beta chains from a single sample sequenced in a study of OX40 agonist ivuxolimab in advanced cancers. Produced via immunoSEQ multiplex PCR; TCRdb's table is partial and in-frame only. Of around 60,000 clones in the sample, about 86% were seen once. The specimen was CD4+ or CD8+ T cells sorted from blood, collected in a trial of the OX40 agonist ivuxolimab. The source is an adult with an advanced solid tumor such as melanoma, head and neck, liver or kidney cancer.

This chain uses TRBV28 with TRBJ2-7; 8 nucleotides match TRBD1. The CDR3 totals 15 residues. CDR1 and CDR2 (germline): MDHEN, SYDVKM. J lost 2 bases, V lost 6 bases, and 9 bases had no gene match. The CDR3 DNA reads as TGTGCCAGCAGCCCTAGGACAGGGAGAGCCTACGAGCAGTACTTC. Its protein is CASSPRTGRAYEQYF.

The J gene is TRBJ2-1, the V gene TRBV21-1. TRBV21-1 represents a pseudogene. This CDR3 has 15 amino acids. CDR3 sequence (DNA): TGTGCCAGCAGCAAAGCCGGGGGCCCCTACAATGAGCAGTTCTTC. Encoded protein: CASSKAGGPYNEQFF.

The V and J genes are TRBV25-1 and TRBJ1-4; TRBD1 aligns across 7 bases. Trimming cost V 8 bases and J 3 bases; bases outside gene matches: 9. Germline V gene sequence: CDR1 MGHDK, CDR2 SYGVNS. The CDR3 runs to 15 residues. The DNA of the CDR3 is TGTGCCAGCGCTGAACAGGGGTGGGCTAATGAAAAACTGTTTTTT. This sequence encodes CASAEQGWANEKLFF.

The rearrangement links TRBV29-1 to TRBJ2-5; 11 nucleotides agree with TRBD2. Germline lookup yields CDR1 SQVTM and CDR2 ANQGSEA. The CDR3 length is 17 residues. With 6 bases clipped from V and 4 bases from J, the junction kept 16 bases outside the gene matches. The CDR3 region is CSVQNLAGGLRGETQYF. CDR3 in DNA: TGCAGCGTCCAGAATCTAGCGGGAGGCCTTCGAGGAGAGACCCAGTACTTC.

The chain employs TRBV21-1 and TRBJ1-5. TRBV21-1 is marked as a pseudogene. This CDR3 is 14 amino acids long. The CDR3 nucleotides read TGTGCCAGCAGCAAAATGGTGGGCAATCAGCCCCAGCATTTT. Its protein product is CASSKMVGNQPQHF.

The chain recombines TRBV11-1 with TRBJ2-7; D is unclear. CDR3 size: 12 residues. CDR1 is SGHAT, CDR2 FQDESV, per germline (reference sequence). Trimming took 5 bases from V and 3 from J, leaving 8 bases between them. CDR3 protein: CASSPGFYEQYF. In DNA form, the CDR3 reads TGTGCCAGCAGCCCGGGTTTCTACGAGCAGTACTTC.

The V call is TRBV5-1, the J call TRBJ1-1; D uncertain. The germline V and J ends were trimmed by 4 bases and 1 base, with 14 bases remaining between them. The CDR3 is 15 amino acids. Germline CDR1 SGHRS, CDR2 YFSETQ. The CDR3 nucleotides are TGCGCCAGCAGCATCACCGGGGTATCGAACACTGAAGCTTTCTTT. This sequence encodes CASSITGVSNTEAFF.